The sequence of this T cell receptor (beta chain) was determined in a study of T-cell memory formation after mild COVID-19 (dated by TCRdb to the early 2020s). Regarding the study in general: TCR sequence clusters from the two donors were largely donor specific. The cohort was made up of two young adult volunteers, one female and one male, who were previously healthy. Longitudinal TCRalpha and TCRbeta repertoire sequencing tracked T-cell clones expanding and contracting after mild COVID-19 in two donors.

PBMCs were isolated by Ficoll-Paque density gradient centrifugation. Worth noting for this clonotype: What this receptor recognizes is not known. Base qualities were left out, and no much larger clone turns up one base away.

Results and caveats for the whole study, not just this receptor: Whether the second-wave clones peaking on day 37 were SARS-CoV-2 specific was not confirmed. The detection of some responding clones in pre-infection memory suggests that pre-existing cross-reactive memory T cells joined the SARS-CoV-2 response. Contracting CD4+ clones were located mainly in the CM and EM memory subsets, whereas CD8+ clones were found to be enriched in EMRA. The study included only a couple of mild cases, and larger cohorts that include severe cases with pre-infection samples were judged to be necessary. Clones that contracted from day 15 to 85 showed balanced CD4/CD8 phenotypes, whereas a second wave of clones that expanded from day 15 to 37 leaned towards CD4+.

The CDR3 sequence holds 12 residues, the cysteine and phenylalanine included. Only the CDR3 part of the read is kept: 36 bases, read in frame from the first base. The junction carries 8 bases between V and J, which are trimmed by 3 bases and 6 bases respectively. The germline V gene encodes CDR1 SGHTA and CDR2 FQGNSA. Instrument on record: Illumina NovaSeq 6000. Using 5'RACE with constant-segment primers, TCRalpha and TCRbeta cDNA libraries were constructed, with sample barcodes and unique molecular identifiers added in the process. Trizol reagent was used to extract RNA from every sample. Libraries were amplified in two PCR steps, with a second sample barcode and Illumina TruSeq adapters added in the second step. Sequencing of the libraries was done on an Illumina NovaSeq, producing 2 x 150 bp paired-end reads. The paper's processing steps were these. With migec v1.2.7, reads were demultiplexed and then collapsed into UMI-guided consensus sequences. Using mixcr v2.1.11, UMI consensuses were aligned to TRA and TRB V and J templates and then assembled into clonotypes. Expanded or contracted clonotypes were those called significant by both edgeR and NoisET, with noise models trained on biological replicates. For edgeR calls, a false discovery rate-adjusted p below 0.01 and a log2 fold-change threshold of 1 were applied. As an exploratory analysis of dynamics, PCA with hierarchical clustering was applied to max-normalized trajectories of the 1000 most abundant clonotypes. The CD4 or CD8 phenotype of responding clones was assigned using the separately sequenced CD4+ and CD8+ repertoires. TCRdb passed the public sequencing reads through fastp at Q25 and MiXCR, retaining productive beta sequences. Identical CDR3 proteins give one entry, which carries the most common genes and DNA. V and J calls and clone size were set by TCRdb, not the authors. The sample table lists over 300,000 distinct CDR3 sequences, roughly 20% of them with a count of one. Around 20% of the sample is taken by the ten largest.

The clonotype comes from a man aged 18 to 35 who had mild COVID-19 (a few samples of this study predate the infection). The sample titles of this study are shuffled in the database, so cell type and time point are left out; the donor was told from shared clones. The sequencing sample was made of PBMCs or a T cell subset sorted from them (not recorded which). The chain couples TRBV7-2 to TRBJ1-2, with the D gene uncertain. For the CDR3, the sequence is CASSFPPNGYTF. The sequenced DNA is TGTGCCAGCAGCTTCCCCCCGAATGGCTACACCTTC.